Given below is one T cell receptor beta chain in context. Each CDR3 protein gets one entry after TCRdb re-called the 5' RACE reads with MiXCR. The sample records 450,000 to 650,000 distinct CDR3 sequences, around 9.6% being singletons. The sample originates from a study of identical twins. Germline V gene sequence: CDR1 SNHLY, CDR2 FYNNEI. The CDR3 loop spans 15 amino acids. The V gene end was trimmed by 0 bases and the J gene end by 4 bases; junction bases not matched to a gene: 4. These records were also assigned to another study, of yellow fever vaccine responses in identical twins.

This sequence joins TRBV2 and TRBJ2-5; TRBD1 aligns across 8 bases. The source of this sequence is a woman under 30 in good health. Sequenced material: PBMCs. The CDR3 bases are TGTGCCAGCAGTGAAGCGCCCGGACAGGGAGAGACCCAGTACTTC. Protein: CASSEAPGQGETQYF.